The sample holds a few counts of the clone carrying this T cell receptor (beta chain). This CDR3 contains 12 residues. Per the germline V gene, CDR1 is LNHDA and CDR2 is SQIVND (reference sequence). V was cut by 5 bases and J by 11 bases, with 10 bases left in between. The sample belongs to a study of blood T cell repertoires in COVID-19. Study as a whole: The analysed material was cDNA or gDNA that came from T cells, B-cell-depleted T cells, or PBMCs.

Produced via immunoSEQ multiplex PCR; TCRdb's table is partial and in-frame only. Among 140,000 to 150,000 clones listed, around 84% were seen once. The sequenced sample was peripheral blood. The TCR sequence derives from a man in his 60s with active or convalescent COVID-19. V and J are TRBV19 and TRBJ1-6; D not resolved. The CDR3 bases are TGTGCCAGTAGTCCGGGGAATCCACCCCTCCACTTT. Translating gives CASSPGNPPLHF.